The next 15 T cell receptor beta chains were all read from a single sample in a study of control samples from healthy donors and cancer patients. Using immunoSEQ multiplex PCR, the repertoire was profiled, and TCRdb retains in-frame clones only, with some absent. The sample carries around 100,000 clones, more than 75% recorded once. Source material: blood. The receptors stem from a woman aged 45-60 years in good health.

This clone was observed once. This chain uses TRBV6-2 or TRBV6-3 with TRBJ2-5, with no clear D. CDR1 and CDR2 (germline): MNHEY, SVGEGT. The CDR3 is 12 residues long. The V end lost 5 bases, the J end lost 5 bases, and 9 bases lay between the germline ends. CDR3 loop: CASSHLRETQYF. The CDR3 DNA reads TGTGCCAGCAGTCACTTAAGGGAGACCCAGTACTTC.

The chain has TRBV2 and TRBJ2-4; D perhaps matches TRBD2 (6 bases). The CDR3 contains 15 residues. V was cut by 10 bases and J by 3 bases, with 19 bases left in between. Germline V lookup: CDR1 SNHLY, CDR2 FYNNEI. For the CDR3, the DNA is TGTGCCAACCGAGGGGAAGTCGGGGGCAAAAACATTCAGTACTTC. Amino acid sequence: CANRGEVGGKNIQYF.

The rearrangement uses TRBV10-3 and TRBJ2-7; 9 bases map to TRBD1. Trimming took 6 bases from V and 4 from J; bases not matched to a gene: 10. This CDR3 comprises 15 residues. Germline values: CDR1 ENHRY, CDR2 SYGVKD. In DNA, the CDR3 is TGTGCCATCAGGGGTAGGACAGGGGATAGGTACGAGCAGTACGTC. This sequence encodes CAIRGRTGDRYEQYV.

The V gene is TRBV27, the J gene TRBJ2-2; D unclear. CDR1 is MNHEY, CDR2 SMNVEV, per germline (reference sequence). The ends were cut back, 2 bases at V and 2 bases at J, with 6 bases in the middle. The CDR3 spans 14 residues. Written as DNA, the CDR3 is TGTGCCAGCAGTTTACTCCCCAACACCGGGGAGCTGTTTTTT. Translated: CASSLLPNTGELFF.

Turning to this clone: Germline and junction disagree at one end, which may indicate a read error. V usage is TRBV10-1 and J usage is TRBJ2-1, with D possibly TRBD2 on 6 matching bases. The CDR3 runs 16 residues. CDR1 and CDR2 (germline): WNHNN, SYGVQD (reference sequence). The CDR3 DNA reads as TGCGCCAGCAGTGAGTCTCCGCGGGACTCCAACAATGAGCAGTTCTTC. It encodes CASSESPRDSNNEQFF.

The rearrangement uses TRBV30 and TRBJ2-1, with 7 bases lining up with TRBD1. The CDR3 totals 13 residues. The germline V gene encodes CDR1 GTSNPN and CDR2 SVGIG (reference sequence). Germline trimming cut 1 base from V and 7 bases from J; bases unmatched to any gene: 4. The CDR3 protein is CAWSGQGRNEQFF. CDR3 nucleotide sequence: TGTGCCTGGAGTGGACAGGGACGGAATGAGCAGTTCTTC.

This CDR3 reads CASSPPGTGESLGSPLHF. The CDR3 DNA is TGTGCCAGCTCACCACCGGGGACAGGGGAGTCCCTAGGATCACCCCTCCACTTT. The chain carries TRBV18 and TRBJ1-6; 10 bases agree with TRBD1. This CDR3 is 18 amino acids long. Germline CDR1 KGHSH, CDR2 LQKENI. V gave up 0 bases and J gave up 10 bases; unmatched junction bases: 12.

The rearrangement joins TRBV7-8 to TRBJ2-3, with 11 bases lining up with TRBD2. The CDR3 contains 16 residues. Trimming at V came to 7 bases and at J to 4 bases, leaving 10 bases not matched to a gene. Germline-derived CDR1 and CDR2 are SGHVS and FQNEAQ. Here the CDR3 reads CASNPYSGGGADTQYF. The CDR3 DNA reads TGTGCCAGCAACCCTTATAGCGGGGGGGGAGCAGATACGCAGTATTTT. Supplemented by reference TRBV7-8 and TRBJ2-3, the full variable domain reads GAGVSQSPRYKVAKRGQDVALRCDPISGHVSLFWYQQALGQGPEFLTYFQNEAQLDKSGLPSDRFFAERPEGSVSTLKIQRTQQEDSAVYLCASNPYSGGGADTQYFGPGTRLTVL.

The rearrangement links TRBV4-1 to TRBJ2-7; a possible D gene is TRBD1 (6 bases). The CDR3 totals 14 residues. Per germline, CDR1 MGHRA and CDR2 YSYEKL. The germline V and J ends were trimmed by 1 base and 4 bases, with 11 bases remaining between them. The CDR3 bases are TGCGCCAGCAGCCAAGGCAACACAGGGTACGAGCAGTACTTC. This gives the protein CASSQGNTGYEQYF.

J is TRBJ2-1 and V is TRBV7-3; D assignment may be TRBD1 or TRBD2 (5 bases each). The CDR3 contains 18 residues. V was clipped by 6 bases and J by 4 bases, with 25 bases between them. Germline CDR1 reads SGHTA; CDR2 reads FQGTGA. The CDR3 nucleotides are TGTGCCAGCAGGGGGGTGGGCCCGGATCCTCCCTTATACAATGAGCAGTTCTTC. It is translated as CASRGVGPDPPLYNEQFF.

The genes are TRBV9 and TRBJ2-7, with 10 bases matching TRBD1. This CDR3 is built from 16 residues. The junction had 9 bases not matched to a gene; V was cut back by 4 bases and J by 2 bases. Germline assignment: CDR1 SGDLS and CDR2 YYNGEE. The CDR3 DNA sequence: TGTGCCAGCAGCCCCAAAGAGGGGACAGGGGCCTACGAGCAGTACTTC. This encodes CASSPKEGTGAYEQYF.

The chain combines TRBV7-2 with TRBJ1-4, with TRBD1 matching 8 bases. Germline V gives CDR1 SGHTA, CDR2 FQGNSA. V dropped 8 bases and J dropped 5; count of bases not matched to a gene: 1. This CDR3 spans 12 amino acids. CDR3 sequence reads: CASQGANEKLFF. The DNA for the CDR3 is TGTGCCAGCCAGGGGGCGAATGAAAAACTGTTTTTT.

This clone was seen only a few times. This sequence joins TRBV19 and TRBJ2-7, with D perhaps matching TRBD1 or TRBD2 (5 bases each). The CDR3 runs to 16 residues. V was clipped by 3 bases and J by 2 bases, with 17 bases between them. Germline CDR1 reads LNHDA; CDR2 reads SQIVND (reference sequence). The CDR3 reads CASSIAGTWRTYEQYF. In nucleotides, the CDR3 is TGTGCCAGTAGTATTGCCGGGACGTGGAGGACCTACGAGCAGTACTTC.

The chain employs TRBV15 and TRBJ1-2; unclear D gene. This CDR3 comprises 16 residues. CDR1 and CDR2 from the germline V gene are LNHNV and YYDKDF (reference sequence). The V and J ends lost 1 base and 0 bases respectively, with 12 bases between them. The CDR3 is CATSRGTGGANYGYTF. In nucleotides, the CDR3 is TGTGCCACCAGCAGAGGGACGGGTGGAGCTAACTATGGCTACACCTTC.

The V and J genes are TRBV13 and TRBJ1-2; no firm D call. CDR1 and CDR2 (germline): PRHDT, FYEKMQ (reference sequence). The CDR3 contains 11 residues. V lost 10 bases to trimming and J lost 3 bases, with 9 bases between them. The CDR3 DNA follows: TGTGCCACACATGGGTACTATGGCTACACCTTC. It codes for CATHGYYGYTF. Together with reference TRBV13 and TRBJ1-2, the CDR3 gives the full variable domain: AAGVIQSPRHLIKEKRETATLKCYPIPRHDTVYWYQQGPGQDPQFLISFYEKMQSDKGSIPDRFSAQQFSDYHSELNMSSLELGDSALYFCATHGYYGYTFGSGTRLTVV.